The rows below give T cell receptor beta chains drawn from one sample of a study of T cells after yellow fever vaccination. TCRdb ran MiXCR on the 5' RACE reads and lists one entry per CDR3 protein. The table has a few hundred thousand distinct CDR3 sequences, roughly 6.1% seen once. Sequencing used PBMCs, obtained 5 days after the yellow fever booster vaccination. These receptors were taken from a man between 25 and 39 years old who received the YFV17D yellow fever vaccine. The CDR3 runs from the conserved cysteine through the conserved F or W. The order of the fields is clone size, J gene, D gene, V gene, CDR3 DNA, CDR3 protein. A D gene is named only where the DNA matches it firmly. Not all rows give a size; the values are once, few, many and, for expanded clones, a class.

size: .; J: TRBJ2-7; D: .; V: TRBV4-2; DNA: TGTGCCAGCAGCCCTAACTCCTACGAGCAGTACTTC; CDR3: CASSPNSYEQYF
size: .; J: TRBJ2-3; D: .; V: TRBV2; DNA: TGTGCCAGCAGGGAGTCTAGCACAGATACGCAGTATTTT; CDR3: CASRESSTDTQYF
size: many; J: TRBJ2-2; D: .; V: TRBV20-1; DNA: TGCAGTGCTAGAGTTGGGGCCGGGGAGCTGTTTTTT; CDR3: CSARVGAGELFF
size: .; J: TRBJ1-4; D: .; V: TRBV7-2; DNA: TGTGCCAGCAGCTTAGCGCTAACCCCTGGTGCAACTAATGAAAAACTGTTTTTT; CDR3: CASSLALTPGATNEKLFF
size: few; J: TRBJ2-5; D: .; V: TRBV15; DNA: TGTGCCACCAGCGCACAAGAGACCCAGTACTTC; CDR3: CATSAQETQYF
size: few; J: TRBJ2-1; D: TRBD2; V: TRBV20-1; DNA: TGCAGTGCTCCTCTAGCGGGAGAAGGGGGTGAGCAGTTCTTC; CDR3: CSAPLAGEGGEQFF
size: many; J: TRBJ1-3; D: .; V: TRBV12-3/TRBV12-4; DNA: TGCGCCAGCAGCTTGATAGGCGGAAACACCATATATTTT; CDR3: CASSLIGGNTIYF
size: .; J: TRBJ2-4; D: .; V: TRBV5-6; DNA: TGTGCCAGCAGCTGGGTATCAGCCAAAAACATTCAGTACTTC; CDR3: CASSWVSAKNIQYF
size: few; J: TRBJ2-7; D: TRBD2; V: TRBV6-1; DNA: TGTGCCAGCACCCAGACTAGCGGGACATACGAGCAGTACTTC; CDR3: CASTQTSGTYEQYF
size: .; J: TRBJ2-3; D: .; V: TRBV4-1; DNA: TGCGCCAGCAGCCCTTCGGGTAGCGTGTCAGATACGCAGTATTTT; CDR3: CASSPSGSVSDTQYF
size: many; J: TRBJ2-3; D: .; V: TRBV15; DNA: TGTGCCACCAGCAGAGTTTGGGGGGGGCGCGGCACAGATACGCAGTATTTT; CDR3: CATSRVWGGRGTDTQYF
size: few; J: TRBJ2-2; D: .; V: TRBV21-1; DNA: TGTGCCAGCAGCGGCGAGAGGGCCGGGGAGCTGTTTTTT; CDR3: CASSGERAGELFF
size: few; J: TRBJ1-2; D: TRBD1; V: TRBV9; DNA: TGTGCCAGCAGCGTAGACACGCGACAGGGCCTAGGCGGCTACACCTTC; CDR3: CASSVDTRQGLGGYTF
size: .; J: TRBJ1-4; D: .; V: TRBV29-1; DNA: TGCAGCGTTGAGGGGATTAATGAAAAACTGTTTTTT; CDR3: CSVEGINEKLFF
size: .; J: TRBJ2-2; D: .; V: TRBV4-3; DNA: TGCGCCAGCAGCCCGGGCGTTCAGAACAACGGGGAGCTGTTTTTT; CDR3: CASSPGVQNNGELFF
size: few; J: TRBJ2-3; D: .; V: TRBV15; DNA: TGTGCCACCAGCAGGAGAGGAGTGGATACGCAGTATTTT; CDR3: CATSRRGVDTQYF
size: many; J: TRBJ2-1; D: .; V: TRBV5-1; DNA: TGCGCCAGCAGCTTGGATTGGGTGGACTCCTACAATGAGCAGTTCTTC; CDR3: CASSLDWVDSYNEQFF
size: .; J: TRBJ2-5; D: .; V: TRBV3-1; DNA: TGTGCCAGCAGAATACGACCCCAAGAGACCCAGTACTTC; CDR3: CASRIRPQETQYF
size: few; J: TRBJ2-5; D: TRBD2; V: TRBV7-2; DNA: TGTGCCAGCAGCTTAGTCGGGACTAGCGGGAGAGAGACCCAGTACTTC; CDR3: CASSLVGTSGRETQYF